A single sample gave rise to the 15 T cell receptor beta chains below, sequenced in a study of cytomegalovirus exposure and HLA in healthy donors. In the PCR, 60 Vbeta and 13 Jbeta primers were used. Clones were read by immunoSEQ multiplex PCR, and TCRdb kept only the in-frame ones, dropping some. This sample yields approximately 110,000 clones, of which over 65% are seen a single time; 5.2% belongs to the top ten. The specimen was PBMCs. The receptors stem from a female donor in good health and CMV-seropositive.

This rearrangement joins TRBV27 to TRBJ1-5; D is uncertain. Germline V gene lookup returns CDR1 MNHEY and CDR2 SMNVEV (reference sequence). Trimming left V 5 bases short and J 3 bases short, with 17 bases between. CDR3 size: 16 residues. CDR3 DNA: TGTGCCAGCAGTACATCGTCCGGGGATCTCAATCAGCCCCAGCATTTT. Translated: CASSTSSGDLNQPQHF.

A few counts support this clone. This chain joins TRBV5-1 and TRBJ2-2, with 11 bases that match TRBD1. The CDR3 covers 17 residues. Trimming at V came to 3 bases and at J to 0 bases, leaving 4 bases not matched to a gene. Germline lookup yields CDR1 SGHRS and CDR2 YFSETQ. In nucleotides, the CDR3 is TGCGCCAGCAGCTGGGGACAGGGGGGCGCGAACACCGGGGAGCTGTTTTTT. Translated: CASSWGQGGANTGELFF. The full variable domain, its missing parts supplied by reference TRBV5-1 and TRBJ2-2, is KAGVTQTPRYLIKTRGQQVTLSCSPISGHRSVSWYQQTPGQGLQFLFEYFSETQRNKGNFPGRFSGRQFSNSRSEMNVSTLELGDSALYLCASSWGQGGANTGELFFGEGSRLTVL.

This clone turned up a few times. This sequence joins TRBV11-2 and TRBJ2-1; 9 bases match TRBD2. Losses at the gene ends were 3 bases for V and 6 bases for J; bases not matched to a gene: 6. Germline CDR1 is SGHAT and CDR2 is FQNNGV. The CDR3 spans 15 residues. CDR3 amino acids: CASSLLTSGRNEQFF. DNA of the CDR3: TGTGCCAGCAGCTTGTTAACTAGCGGGCGCAATGAGCAGTTCTTC.

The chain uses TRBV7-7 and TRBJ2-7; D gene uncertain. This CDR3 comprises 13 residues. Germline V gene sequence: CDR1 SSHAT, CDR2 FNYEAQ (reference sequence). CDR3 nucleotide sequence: TGTGCTAGCTCCAGCGCTAGCTCCTACGAGCAGTACTTC. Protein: CASSSASSYEQYF.

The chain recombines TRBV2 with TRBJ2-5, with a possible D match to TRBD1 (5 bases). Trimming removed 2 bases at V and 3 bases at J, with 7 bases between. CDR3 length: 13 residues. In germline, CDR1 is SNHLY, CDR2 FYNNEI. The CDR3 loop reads CASSEIGEETQYF. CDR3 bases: TGTGCCAGCAGTGAAATAGGGGAAGAGACCCAGTACTTC.

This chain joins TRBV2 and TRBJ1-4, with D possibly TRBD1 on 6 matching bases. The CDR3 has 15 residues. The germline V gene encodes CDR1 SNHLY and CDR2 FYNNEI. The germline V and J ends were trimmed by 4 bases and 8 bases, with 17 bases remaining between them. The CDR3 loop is CASSVRQGPVEKLFF. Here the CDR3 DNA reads TGTGCCAGCAGTGTTCGGCAGGGGCCAGTAGAAAAACTGTTTTTT.

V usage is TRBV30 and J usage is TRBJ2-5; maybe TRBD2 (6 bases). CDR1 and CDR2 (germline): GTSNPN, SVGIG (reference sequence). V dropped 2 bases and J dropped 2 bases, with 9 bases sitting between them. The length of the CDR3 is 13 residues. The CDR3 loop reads CAWSQLAQETQYF. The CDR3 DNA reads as TGTGCCTGGAGTCAACTAGCTCAAGAGACCCAGTACTTC.

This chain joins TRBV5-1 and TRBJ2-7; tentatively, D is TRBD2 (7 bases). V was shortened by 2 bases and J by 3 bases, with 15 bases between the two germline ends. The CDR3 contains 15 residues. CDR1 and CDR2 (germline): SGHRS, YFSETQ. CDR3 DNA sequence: TGCGCCAGCAGCTTACAGGAGGGGGGGCGCTACGAGCAGTACTTC. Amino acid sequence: CASSLQEGGRYEQYF.

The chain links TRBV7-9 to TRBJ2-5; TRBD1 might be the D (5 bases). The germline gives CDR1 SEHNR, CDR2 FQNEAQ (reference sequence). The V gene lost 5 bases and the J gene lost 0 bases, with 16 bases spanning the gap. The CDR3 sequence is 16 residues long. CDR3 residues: CASSIDSQSYQETQYF. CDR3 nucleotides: TGTGCCAGCAGCATCGACAGCCAGTCGTACCAAGAGACCCAGTACTTC.

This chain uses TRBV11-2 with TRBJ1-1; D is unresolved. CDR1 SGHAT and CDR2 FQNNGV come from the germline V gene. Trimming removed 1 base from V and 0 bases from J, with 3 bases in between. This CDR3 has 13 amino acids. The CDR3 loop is CASSLVVNTEAFF. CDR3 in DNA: TGTGCCAGCAGCTTAGTAGTGAACACTGAAGCTTTCTTT.

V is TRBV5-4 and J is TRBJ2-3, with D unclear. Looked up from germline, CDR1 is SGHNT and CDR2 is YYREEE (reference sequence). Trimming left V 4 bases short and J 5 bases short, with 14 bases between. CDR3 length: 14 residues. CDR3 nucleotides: TGTGCCAGCAGCCCGGGTCCTGAACTAGATACGCAGTATTTT. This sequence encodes CASSPGPELDTQYF.

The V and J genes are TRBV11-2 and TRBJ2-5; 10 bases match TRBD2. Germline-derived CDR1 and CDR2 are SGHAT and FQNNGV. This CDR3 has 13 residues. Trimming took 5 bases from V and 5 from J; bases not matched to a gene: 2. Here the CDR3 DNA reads TGTGCCAGCAGCGGGGGACTAGCGGAGACCCAGTACTTC. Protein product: CASSGGLAETQYF.

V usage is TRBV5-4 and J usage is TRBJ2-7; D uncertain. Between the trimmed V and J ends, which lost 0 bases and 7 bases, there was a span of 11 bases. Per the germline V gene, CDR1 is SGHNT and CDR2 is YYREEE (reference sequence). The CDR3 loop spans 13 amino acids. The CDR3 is CASSLGAEKEQYF. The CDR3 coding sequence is TGTGCCAGCAGCTTGGGGGCAGAGAAAGAGCAGTACTTC.

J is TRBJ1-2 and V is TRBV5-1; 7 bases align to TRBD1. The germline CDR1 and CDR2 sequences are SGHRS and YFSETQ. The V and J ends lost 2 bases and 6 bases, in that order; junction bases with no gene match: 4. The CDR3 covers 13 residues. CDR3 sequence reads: CASSFDREDGYTF. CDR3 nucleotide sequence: TGCGCCAGCAGCTTCGACAGGGAGGATGGCTACACCTTC.

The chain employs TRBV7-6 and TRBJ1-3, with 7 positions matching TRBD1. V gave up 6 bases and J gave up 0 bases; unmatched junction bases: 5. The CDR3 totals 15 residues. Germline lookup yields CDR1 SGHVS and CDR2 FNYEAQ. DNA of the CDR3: TGTGCCAGCAGTTTTCAGGGGGACTCTGGAAACACCATATATTTT. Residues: CASSFQGDSGNTIYF. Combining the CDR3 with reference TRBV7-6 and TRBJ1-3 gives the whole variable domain GAGVSQSPRYKVTKRGQDVALRCDPISGHVSLYWYRQALGQGPEFLTYFNYEAQQDKSGLPNDRFSAERPEGSISTLTIQRTEQRDSAMYRCASSFQGDSGNTIYFGEGSWLTVV.